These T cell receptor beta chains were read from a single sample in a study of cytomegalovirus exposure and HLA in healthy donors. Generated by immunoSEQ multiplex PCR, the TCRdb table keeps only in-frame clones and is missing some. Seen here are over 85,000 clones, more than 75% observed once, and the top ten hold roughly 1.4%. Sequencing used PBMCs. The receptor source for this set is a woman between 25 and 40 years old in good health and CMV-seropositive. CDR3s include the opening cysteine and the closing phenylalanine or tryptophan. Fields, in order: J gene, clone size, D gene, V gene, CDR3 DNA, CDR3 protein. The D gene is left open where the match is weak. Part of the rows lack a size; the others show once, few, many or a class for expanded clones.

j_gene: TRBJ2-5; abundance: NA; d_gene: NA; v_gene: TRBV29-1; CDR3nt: TGCAGCGTTGGAGGTTTGGACACGGACGCCCAGTACTTC; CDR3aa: CSVGGLDTDAQYF
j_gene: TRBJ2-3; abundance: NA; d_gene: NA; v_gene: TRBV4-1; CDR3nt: TGCGCCAGCAGCCCTCTCGCGGGGGCAGGGGATACGCAGTATTTT; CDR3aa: CASSPLAGAGDTQYF
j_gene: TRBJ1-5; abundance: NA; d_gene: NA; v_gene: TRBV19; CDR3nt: TGTGCCAGTAGTACCCCGAGGGGGAATCAGCCCCAGCATTTT; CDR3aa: CASSTPRGNQPQHF
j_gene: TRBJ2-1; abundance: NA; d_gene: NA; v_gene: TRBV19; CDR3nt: TGTGCCAGTAGGCGAAACGGGAGAATGATAGGCGATGAGCAGTTCTTC; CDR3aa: CASRRNGRMIGDEQFF
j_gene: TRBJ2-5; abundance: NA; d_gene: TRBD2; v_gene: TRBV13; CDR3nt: TGTGCCAGCAGCGATAGACTAGCGGGGTACCAAGAGACCCAGTACTTC; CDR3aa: CASSDRLAGYQETQYF
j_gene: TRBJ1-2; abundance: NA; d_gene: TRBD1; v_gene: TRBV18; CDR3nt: TGTGCCAGCTCTGCCGGGACAGGTCGTCGTTATGGCTACACCTTC; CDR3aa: CASSAGTGRRYGYTF
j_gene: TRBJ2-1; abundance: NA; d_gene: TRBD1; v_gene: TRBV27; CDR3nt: TGTGCCAGCAGTTTTTTCCAGGGGGCGCCGAGGAATGAGCAGTTCTTC; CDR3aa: CASSFFQGAPRNEQFF
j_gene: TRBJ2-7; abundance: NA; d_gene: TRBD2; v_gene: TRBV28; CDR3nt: TGTGCCAGCAGTCGACTTAGCGGGAAGGGCGAGCAGTACTTC; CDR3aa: CASSRLSGKGEQYF
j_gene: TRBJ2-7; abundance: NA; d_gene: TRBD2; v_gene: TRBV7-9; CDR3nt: TGTGCCAGCAGCTTAGCAGGAGCGGGGGGCGGGCAGTACTTC; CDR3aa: CASSLAGAGGGQYF
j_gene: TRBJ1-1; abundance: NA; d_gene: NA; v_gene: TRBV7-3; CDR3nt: TGTGCCAGCAGCACTAACACCCGCACTGAAGCTTTCTTT; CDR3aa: CASSTNTRTEAFF
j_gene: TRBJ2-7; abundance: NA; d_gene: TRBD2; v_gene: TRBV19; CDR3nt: TGTGCCAGTAGTCCCGGGACTAGCGGCATCTACGAGCAGTACTTC; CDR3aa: CASSPGTSGIYEQYF
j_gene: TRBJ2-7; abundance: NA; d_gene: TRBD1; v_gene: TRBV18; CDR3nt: TGTGCCAGCTCCCGGGACAGGGGGCAAGTCGAGCAGTACTTC; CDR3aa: CASSRDRGQVEQYF
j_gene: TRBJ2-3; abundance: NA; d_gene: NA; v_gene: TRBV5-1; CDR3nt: TGCGCCAGCAGCTTAGAGGGTGTGGATACGCAGTATTTT; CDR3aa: CASSLEGVDTQYF
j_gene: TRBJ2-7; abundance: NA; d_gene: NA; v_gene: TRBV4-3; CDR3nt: TGCGCCAGCAGCCAAGATACCGGTCACGAGCAGTACTTC; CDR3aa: CASSQDTGHEQYF
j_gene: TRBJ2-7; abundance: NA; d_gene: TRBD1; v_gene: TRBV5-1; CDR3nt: TGCGCCAGCAGCTCCGGGACAGCTAACTACGAGCAGTACTTC; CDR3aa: CASSSGTANYEQYF
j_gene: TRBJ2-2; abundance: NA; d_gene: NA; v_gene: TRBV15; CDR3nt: TGTGCCACCAGCAGTGTCGCCAGCGCCCCCGACACCGGGGAGCTGTTTTTT; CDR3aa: CATSSVASAPDTGELFF
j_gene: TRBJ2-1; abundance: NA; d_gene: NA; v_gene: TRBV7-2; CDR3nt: TGTGCCAGCAGCTTAGGGATAGCTAGCGATCCCAATGAGCAGTTCTTC; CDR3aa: CASSLGIASDPNEQFF
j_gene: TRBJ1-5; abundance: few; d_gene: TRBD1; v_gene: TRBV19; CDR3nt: TGTGCCAGTAGTATTGGACAGGGGCCCGATCAGCCCCAGCATTTT; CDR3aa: CASSIGQGPDQPQHF
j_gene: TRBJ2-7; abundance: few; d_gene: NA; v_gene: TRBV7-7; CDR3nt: TGTGCCAGCAGCTTAAAGTATGGGACAAATTACGAGCAGTACTTC; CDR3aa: CASSLKYGTNYEQYF
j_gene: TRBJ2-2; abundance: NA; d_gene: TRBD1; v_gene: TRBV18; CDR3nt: TGTGCCAGCTCACTGGACAGGGTTGGTAACACCGGGGAGCTGTTTTTT; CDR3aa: CASSLDRVGNTGELFF
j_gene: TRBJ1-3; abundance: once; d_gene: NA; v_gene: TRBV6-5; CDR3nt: TGTGCCAGCAGTACAACGGGGGGGGGAAACACCATATATTTT; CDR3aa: CASSTTGGGNTIYF
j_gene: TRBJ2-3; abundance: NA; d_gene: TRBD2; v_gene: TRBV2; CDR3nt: TGTGCCAGCTGGGGCGGGGGAACAGATACGCAGTATTTT; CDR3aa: CASWGGGTDTQYF
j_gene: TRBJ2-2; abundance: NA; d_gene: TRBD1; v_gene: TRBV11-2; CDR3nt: TGTGCCAGTAAAAGGGTGACAGGGCCCGGGGAGCTGTTTTTT; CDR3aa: CASKRVTGPGELFF
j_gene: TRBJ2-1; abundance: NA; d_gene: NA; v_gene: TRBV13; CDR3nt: TGTGCCAGCAGCTTAGGGGAGGGTGAGCAGTTCTTC; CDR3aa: CASSLGEGEQFF
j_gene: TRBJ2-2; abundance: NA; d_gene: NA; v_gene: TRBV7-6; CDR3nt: TGTGCCAGCAGCTTGGTGGGAGCGAACACCGGGGAGCTGTTTTTT; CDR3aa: CASSLVGANTGELFF
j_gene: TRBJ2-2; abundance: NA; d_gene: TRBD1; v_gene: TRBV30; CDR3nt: TGTGCCTGGAGTACGGGACAGGGCGGCGGGGAGCTGTTTTTT; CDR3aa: CAWSTGQGGGELFF
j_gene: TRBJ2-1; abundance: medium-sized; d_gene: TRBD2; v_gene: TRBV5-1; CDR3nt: TGCGCCAGCAGCTTAGGTAGACTAGCGGGAGGGGATTACAATGAGCAGTTCTTC; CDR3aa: CASSLGRLAGGDYNEQFF
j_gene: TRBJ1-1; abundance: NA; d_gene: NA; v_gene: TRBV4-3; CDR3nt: TGCGCCAGCAGCCCTCTATTGAACACTGAAGCTTTCTTT; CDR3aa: CASSPLLNTEAFF
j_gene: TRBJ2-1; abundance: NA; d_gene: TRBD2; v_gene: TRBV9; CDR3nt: TGTGCCAGCAGCCCCAGGTGGCGGGGGGGCGATGAGCAGTTCTTC; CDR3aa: CASSPRWRGGDEQFF
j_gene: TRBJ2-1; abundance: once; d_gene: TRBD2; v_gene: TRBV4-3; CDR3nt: TGCGCCAGCAGCCAAGGGATAGGACTAGCGGGGGAATACAATGAGCAGTTCTTC; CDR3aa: CASSQGIGLAGEYNEQFF
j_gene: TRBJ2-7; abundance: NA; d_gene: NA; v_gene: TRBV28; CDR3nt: TGTGCCAGCAGACCGGAGGGGCCACGCTACGAGCAGTACTTC; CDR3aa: CASRPEGPRYEQYF
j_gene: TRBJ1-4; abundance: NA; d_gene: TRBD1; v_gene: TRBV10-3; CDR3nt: TGTGCCATCAGTATTACAGGGGAGGTAGAAAAACTGTTTTTT; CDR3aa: CAISITGEVEKLFF
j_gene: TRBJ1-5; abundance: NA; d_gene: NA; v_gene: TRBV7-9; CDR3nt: TGTGCCAGCAGCGACAGTTATAGCAATCAGCCCCAGCATTTT; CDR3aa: CASSDSYSNQPQHF
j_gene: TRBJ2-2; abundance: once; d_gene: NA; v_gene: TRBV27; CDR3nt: TGTGCCAGCAGTTTTTTTCGAGGGTTGGGAAACACCGGGGAGCTGTTTTTT; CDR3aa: CASSFFRGLGNTGELFF
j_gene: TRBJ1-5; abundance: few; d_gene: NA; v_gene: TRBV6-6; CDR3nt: TGTGCCAGCAGTTACTCGGGAGTGGGCGGTCAGCCCCAGCATTTT; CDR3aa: CASSYSGVGGQPQHF
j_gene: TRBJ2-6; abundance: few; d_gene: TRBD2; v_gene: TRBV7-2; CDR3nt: TGTGCCAGCAGCCCGACTAGCGGGGCCTCTGGGGCCAACGTCCTGACTTTC; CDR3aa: CASSPTSGASGANVLTF
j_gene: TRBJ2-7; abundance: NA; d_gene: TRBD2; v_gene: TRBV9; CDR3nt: TGTGCCAGCAGCGTAGGGCCGGTAGGAGCGGGAGGTCGTTACGAGCAGTACTTC; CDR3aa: CASSVGPVGAGGRYEQYF
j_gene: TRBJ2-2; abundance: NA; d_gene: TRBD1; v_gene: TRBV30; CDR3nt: TGTGCCTGGAGTCGTTCGCGGACAGGGCTTCCAGGGGAGCTGTTTTTT; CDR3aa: CAWSRSRTGLPGELFF
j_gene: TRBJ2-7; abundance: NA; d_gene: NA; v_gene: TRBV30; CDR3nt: TGTGCCTGGAGTGTACAAGGAGGCGAGCAGTACTTC; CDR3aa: CAWSVQGGEQYF
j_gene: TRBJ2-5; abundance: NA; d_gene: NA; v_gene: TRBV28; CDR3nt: TGTGCCAGCAGCCTCAACAGGGAGACCCAGTACTTC; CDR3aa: CASSLNRETQYF